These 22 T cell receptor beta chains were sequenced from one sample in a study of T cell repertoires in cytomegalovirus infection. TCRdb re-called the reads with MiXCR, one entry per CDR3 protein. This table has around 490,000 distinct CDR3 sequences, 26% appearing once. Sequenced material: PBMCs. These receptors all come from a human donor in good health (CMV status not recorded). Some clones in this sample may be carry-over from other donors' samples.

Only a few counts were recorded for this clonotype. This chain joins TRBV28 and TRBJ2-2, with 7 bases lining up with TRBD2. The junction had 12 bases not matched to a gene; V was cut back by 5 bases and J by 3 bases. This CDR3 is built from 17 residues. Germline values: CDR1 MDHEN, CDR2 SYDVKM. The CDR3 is CASSPPRGAGDTGELFF. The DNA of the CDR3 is TGTGCCAGCAGTCCCCCCCGGGGCGCGGGGGACACCGGGGAGCTGTTTTTT.

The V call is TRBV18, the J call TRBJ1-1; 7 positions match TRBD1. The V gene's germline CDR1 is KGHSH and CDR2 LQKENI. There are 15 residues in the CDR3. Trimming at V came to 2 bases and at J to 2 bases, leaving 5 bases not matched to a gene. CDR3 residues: CASSPNRDSNTEAFF. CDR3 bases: TGTGCCAGCTCACCAAATCGGGACAGCAACACTGAAGCTTTCTTT.

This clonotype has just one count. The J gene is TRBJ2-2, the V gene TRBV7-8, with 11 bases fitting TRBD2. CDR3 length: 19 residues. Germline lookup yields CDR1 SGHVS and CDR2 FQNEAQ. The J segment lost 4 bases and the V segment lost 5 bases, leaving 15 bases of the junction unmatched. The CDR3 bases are TGTGCCAGCAGCCCCTACCCACTAGCGGGAGTAAGCCTCACCGGGGAGCTGTTTTTT. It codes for CASSPYPLAGVSLTGELFF.

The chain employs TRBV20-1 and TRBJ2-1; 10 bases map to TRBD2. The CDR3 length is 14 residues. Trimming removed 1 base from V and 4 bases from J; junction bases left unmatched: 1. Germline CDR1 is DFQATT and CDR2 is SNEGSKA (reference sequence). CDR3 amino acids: CSARGLAGYNEQFF. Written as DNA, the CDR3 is TGCAGTGCTAGAGGACTAGCGGGTTACAATGAGCAGTTCTTC.

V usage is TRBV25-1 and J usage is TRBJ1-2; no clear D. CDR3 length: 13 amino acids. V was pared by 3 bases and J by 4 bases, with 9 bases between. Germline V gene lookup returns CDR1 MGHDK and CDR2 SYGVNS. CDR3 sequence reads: CASSDRPTYGYTF. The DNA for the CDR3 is TGTGCCAGCAGTGACAGACCTACCTATGGCTACACCTTC.

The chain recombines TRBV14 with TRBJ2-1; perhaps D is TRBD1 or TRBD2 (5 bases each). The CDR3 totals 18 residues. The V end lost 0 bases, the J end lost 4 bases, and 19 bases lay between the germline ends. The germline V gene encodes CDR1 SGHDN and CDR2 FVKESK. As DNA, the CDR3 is TGTGCCAGCAGCCAAGATAACTTGCTCGGGGCGGTATACAATGAGCAGTTCTTC. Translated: CASSQDNLLGAVYNEQFF.

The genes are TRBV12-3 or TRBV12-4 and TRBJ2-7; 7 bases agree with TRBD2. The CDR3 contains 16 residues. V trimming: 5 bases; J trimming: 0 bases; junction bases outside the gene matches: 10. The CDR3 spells CASSGGVWVSSYEQYV. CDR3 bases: TGTGCCAGCAGTGGGGGGGTATGGGTAAGCTCCTACGAGCAGTACGTC.

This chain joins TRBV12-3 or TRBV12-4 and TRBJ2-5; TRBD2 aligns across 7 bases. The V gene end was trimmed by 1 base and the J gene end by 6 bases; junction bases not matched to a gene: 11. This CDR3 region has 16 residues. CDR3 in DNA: TGTGCCAGCAGTTTAGGTCCTAGCGGAGGTCGTAAGACCCAGTACTTC. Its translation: CASSLGPSGGRKTQYF.

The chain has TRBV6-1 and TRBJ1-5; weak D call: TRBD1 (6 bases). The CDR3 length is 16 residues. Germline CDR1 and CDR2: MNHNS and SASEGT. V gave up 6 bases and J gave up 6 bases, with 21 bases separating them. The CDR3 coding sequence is TGTGCCAGCAGAAAAAAGGGGGGGGCTGCGTGTCAGCCCCAGCATTTT. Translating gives CASRKKGGAACQPQHF.

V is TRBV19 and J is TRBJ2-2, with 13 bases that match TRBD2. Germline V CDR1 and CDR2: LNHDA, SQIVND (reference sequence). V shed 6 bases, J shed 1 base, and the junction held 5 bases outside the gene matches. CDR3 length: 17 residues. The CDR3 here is CASSRRTSGGNTGELFF. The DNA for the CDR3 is TGTGCCAGTAGCCGACGGACTAGCGGGGGGAACACCGGGGAGCTGTTTTTT.

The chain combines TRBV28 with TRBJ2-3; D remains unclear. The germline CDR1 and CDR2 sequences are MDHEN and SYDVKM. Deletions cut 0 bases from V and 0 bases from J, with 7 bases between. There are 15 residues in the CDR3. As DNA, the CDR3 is TGTGCCAGCAGTTTATGGGGCGGTAGCACAGATACGCAGTATTTT. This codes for CASSLWGGSTDTQYF.

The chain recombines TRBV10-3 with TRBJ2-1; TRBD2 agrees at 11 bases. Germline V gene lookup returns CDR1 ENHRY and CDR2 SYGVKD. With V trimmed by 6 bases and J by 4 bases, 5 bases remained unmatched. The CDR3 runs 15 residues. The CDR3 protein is CAISGGTSGYNEQFF. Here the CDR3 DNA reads TGTGCCATCAGCGGGGGGACTAGCGGTTACAATGAGCAGTTCTTC.

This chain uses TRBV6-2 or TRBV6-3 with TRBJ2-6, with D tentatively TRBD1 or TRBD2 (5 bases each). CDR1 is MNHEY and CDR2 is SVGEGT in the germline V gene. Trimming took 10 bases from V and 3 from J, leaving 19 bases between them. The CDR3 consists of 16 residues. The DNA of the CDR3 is TGTGCCACCCTCAATTACCCGAGGGGTGGGGCCAACGTCCTGACTTTC. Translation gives CATLNYPRGGANVLTF.

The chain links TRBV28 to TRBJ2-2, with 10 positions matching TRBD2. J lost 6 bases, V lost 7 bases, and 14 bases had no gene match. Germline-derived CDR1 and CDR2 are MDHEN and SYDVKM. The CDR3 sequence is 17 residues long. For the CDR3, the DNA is TGTGCCAGCACCCTTGGGCGGCTAGCGGGAGTTTCCGGGGAGCTGTTTTTT. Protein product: CASTLGRLAGVSGELFF.

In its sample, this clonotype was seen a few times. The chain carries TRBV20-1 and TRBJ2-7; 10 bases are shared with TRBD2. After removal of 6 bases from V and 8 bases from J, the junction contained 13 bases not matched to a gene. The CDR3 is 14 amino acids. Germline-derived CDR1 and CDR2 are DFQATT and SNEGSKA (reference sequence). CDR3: CSATGTSDLGKQYF. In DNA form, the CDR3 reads TGCAGTGCCACCGGGACTAGCGACCTCGGAAAGCAGTACTTC.

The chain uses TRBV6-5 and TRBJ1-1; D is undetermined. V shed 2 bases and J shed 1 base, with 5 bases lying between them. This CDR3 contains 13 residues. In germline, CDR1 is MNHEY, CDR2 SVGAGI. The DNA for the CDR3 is TGTGCCAGCAGTTACCAAAAGAACACTGAAGCTTTCTTT. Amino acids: CASSYQKNTEAFF.

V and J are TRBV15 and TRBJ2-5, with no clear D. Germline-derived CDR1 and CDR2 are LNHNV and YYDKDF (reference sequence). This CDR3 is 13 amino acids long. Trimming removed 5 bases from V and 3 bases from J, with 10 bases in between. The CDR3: CATSPLLEETQYF. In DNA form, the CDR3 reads TGTGCCACCAGCCCCCTCCTGGAAGAGACCCAGTACTTC. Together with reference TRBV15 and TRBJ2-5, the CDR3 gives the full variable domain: DAMVIQNPRYQVTQFGKPVTLSCSQTLNHNVMYWYQQKSSQAPKLLFHYYDKDFNNEADTPDNFQSRRPNTSFCFLDIRSPGLGDTAMYLCATSPLLEETQYFGPGTRLLVL.

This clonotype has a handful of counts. Here the CDR3 reads CASSLQGVAQPQHF. CDR3 coding DNA: TGTGCCAGCAGCTTGCAGGGAGTAGCTCAGCCCCAGCATTTT. The chain joins TRBV5-5 to TRBJ1-5; D possibly corresponds to TRBD1 (5 bases). The V gene's germline CDR1 is SGHKS and CDR2 YYEKEE (reference sequence). CDR3 length equals 14 residues. Trimming removed 1 base at V and 6 bases at J, with 11 bases between. Supplemented by reference TRBV5-5 and TRBJ1-5, the full variable domain reads DAGVTQSPTHLIKTRGQQVTLRCSPISGHKSVSWYQQVLGQGPQFIFQYYEKEERGRGNFPDRFSARQFPNYSSELNVNALLLGDSALYLCASSLQGVAQPQHFGDGTRLSIL.

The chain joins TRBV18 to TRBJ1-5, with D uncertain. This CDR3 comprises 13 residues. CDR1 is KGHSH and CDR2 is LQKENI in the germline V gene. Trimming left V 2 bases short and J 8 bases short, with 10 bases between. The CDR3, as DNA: TGTGCCAGCTCACCAACGATGATGGAGCCCCAGCATTTT. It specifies CASSPTMMEPQHF. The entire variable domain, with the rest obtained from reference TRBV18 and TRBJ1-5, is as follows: NAGVMQNPRHLVRRRGQEARLRCSPMKGHSHVYWYRQLPEEGLKFMVYLQKENIIDESGMPKERFSAEFPKEGPSILRIQQVVRGDSAAYFCASSPTMMEPQHFGDGTRLSIL.

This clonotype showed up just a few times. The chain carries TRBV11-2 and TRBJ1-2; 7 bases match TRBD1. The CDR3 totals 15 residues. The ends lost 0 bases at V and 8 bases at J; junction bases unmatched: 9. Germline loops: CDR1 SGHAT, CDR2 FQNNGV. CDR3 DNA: TGTGCCAGCAGCTTAGATGCACAGGGGCTCGGGGGCTACACCTTC. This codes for CASSLDAQGLGGYTF.

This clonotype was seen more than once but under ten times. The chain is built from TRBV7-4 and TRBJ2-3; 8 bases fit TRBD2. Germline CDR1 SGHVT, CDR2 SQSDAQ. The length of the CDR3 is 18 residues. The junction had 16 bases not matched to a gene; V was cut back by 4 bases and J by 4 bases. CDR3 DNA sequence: TGTGCCAGCAGCTCCCAAAGCGTTGGCGGGAGGTTGGCAGATACGCAGTATTTT. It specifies CASSSQSVGGRLADTQYF.

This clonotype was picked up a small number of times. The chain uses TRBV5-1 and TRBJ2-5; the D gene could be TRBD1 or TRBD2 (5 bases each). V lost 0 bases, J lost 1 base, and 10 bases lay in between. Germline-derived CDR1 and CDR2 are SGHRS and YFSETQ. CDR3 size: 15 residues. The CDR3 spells CASSLGDLIQETQYF. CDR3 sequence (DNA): TGCGCCAGCAGCTTGGGGGACCTTATCCAAGAGACCCAGTACTTC.